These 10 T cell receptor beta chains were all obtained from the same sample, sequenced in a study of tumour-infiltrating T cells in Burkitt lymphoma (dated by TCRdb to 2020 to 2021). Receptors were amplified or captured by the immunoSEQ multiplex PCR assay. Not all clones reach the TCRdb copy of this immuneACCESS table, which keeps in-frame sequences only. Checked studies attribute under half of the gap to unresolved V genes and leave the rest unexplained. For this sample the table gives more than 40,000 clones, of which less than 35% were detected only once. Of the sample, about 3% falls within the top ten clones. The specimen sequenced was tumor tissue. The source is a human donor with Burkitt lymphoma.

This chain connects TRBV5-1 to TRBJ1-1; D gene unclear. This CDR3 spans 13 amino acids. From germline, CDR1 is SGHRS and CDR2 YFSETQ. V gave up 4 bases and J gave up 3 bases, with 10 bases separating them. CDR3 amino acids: CASSPRRDTEAFF. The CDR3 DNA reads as TGCGCCAGCAGCCCCCGAAGGGACACTGAAGCTTTCTTT.

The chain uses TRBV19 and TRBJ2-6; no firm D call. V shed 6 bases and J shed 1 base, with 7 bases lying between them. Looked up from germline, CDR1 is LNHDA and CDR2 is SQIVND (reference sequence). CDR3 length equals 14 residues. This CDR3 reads CASSPSSGANVLTF. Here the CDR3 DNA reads TGTGCCAGTAGCCCCTCTTCTGGGGCCAACGTCCTGACTTTC.

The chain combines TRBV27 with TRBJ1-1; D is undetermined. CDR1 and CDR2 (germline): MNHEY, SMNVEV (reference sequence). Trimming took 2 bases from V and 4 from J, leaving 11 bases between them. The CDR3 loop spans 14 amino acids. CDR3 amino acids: CASSLKGSSTEAFF. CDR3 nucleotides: TGTGCCAGCAGTTTAAAGGGATCGAGCACTGAAGCTTTCTTT.

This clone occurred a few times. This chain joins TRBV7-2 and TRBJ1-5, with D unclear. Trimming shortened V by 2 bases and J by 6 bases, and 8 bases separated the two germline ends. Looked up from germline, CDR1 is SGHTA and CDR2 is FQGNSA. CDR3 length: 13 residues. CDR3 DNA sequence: TGTGCCAGCAGCTTAAGACGGGGTCAGCCCCAGCATTTT. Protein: CASSLRRGQPQHF.

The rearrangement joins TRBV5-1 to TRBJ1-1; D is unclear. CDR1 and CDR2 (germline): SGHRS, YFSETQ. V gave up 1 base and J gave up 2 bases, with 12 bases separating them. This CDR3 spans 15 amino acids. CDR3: CASSLLREENTEAFF. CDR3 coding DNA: TGCGCCAGCAGCTTGTTGCGGGAGGAAAACACTGAAGCTTTCTTT.

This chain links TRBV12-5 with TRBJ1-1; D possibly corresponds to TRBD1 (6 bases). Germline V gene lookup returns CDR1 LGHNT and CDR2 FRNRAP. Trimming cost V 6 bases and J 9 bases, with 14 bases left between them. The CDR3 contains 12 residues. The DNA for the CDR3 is TGTGCTAGTGGCGACTACAGGGAAAAAGCTTTCTTT. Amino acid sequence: CASGDYREKAFF.

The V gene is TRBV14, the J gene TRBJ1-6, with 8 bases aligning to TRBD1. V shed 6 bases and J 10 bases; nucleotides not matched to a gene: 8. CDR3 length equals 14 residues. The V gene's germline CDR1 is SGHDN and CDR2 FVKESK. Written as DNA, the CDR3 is TGTGCCAGCAGTTATACAGGGGGATCCTCACCCCTCCACTTT. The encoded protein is CASSYTGGSSPLHF.

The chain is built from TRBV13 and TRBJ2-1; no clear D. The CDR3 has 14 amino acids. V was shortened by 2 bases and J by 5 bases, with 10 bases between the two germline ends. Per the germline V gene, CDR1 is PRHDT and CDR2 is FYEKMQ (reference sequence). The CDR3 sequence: CASSLWSGNNEQFF. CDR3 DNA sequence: TGTGCCAGCAGCTTATGGTCAGGAAACAATGAGCAGTTCTTC.

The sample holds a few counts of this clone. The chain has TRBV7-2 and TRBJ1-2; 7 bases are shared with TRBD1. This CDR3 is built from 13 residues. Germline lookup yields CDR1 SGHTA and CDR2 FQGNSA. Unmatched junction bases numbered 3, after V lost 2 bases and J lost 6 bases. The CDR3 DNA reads TGTGCCAGCAGCTTAAGGGGGCTTGATGGCTACACCTTC. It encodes CASSLRGLDGYTF. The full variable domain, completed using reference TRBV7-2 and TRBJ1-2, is GAGVSQSPSNKVTEKGKDVELRCDPISGHTALYWYRQSLGQGLEFLIYFQGNSAPDKSGLPSDRFSAERTGGSVSTLTIQRTQQEDSAVYLCASSLRGLDGYTFGSGTRLTVV.

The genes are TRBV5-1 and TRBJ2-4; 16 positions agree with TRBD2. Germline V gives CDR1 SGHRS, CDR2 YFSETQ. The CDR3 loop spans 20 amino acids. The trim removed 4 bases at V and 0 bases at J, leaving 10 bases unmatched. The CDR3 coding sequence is TGCGCCAGCAGCCCCATCGGGACTAGCGGGGGGGGGCTAGCCAAAAACATTCAGTACTTC. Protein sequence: CASSPIGTSGGGLAKNIQYF.